Below, 28 T cell receptor beta chains from the same sample are listed, as sequenced in a study of control samples from healthy donors and cancer patients. The repertoire was sequenced with immunoSEQ multiplex PCR; TCRdb's copy has only in-frame clones and lacks some. Found here are about 120,000 clones, about 89% of them singletons; the top ten hold roughly 2.8%. The sequenced sample was blood. The receptor source for this set is a man between 60 and 75 years old in good health.

With regard to this clone: Other DNA sequences from this sample encode an identical CDR3 as well. The J gene is TRBJ1-2, the V gene TRBV12-3 or TRBV12-4; possible D gene TRBD1, 6 bases. The CDR3 spans 13 residues. Trimming shortened V by 3 bases and J by 4 bases, and 9 bases separated the two germline ends. The CDR3 DNA reads as TGTGCCAGCAGTTTGGGACATTCCTATGGCTACACCTTC. It translates to CASSLGHSYGYTF.

V gene TRBV9 combines with J gene TRBJ2-3; possibly TRBD2 for D (6 bases). The CDR3 spans 14 residues. Per germline, CDR1 SGDLS and CDR2 YYNGEE. With 3 bases removed from V and 1 base from J, the gap between germline ends came to 9 bases. The CDR3 sequence is CASSAWGGTDTQYF. The CDR3 DNA sequence: TGTGCCAGCAGCGCCTGGGGGGGCACAGATACGCAGTATTTT.

This chain connects TRBV30 to TRBJ1-1; D remains ambiguous. Germline lookup yields CDR1 GTSNPN and CDR2 SVGIG (reference sequence). Deletions cut 2 bases from V and 10 bases from J, with 8 bases between. The CDR3 covers 10 residues. The CDR3 DNA is TGTGCCTGGAGTAACATGAGAGCTTTCTTT. Translated: CAWSNMRAFF. The variable domain in full, with the rest retrieved from reference TRBV30 and TRBJ1-1, is SQTIHQWPATLVQPVGSPLSLECTVEGTSNPNLYWYRQAAGRGLQLLFYSVGIGQISSEVPQNLSASRPQDRQFILSSKKLLLSDSGFYLCAWSNMRAFFGQGTRLTVV.

This clone was observed once. The chain combines TRBV7-2 with TRBJ1-6; weak D call: TRBD1 (6 bases). V lost 5 bases to trimming and J lost 9 bases, with 8 bases between them. The CDR3 consists of 12 residues. Looked up from germline, CDR1 is SGHTA and CDR2 is FQGNSA. The CDR3 nucleotides are TGTGCCAGCAGCCCAGGGGTTTCACCCCTCCACTTT. This encodes CASSPGVSPLHF.

The chain couples TRBV28 to TRBJ1-3; TRBD1 is a possible D gene (6 bases). From germline, CDR1 is MDHEN and CDR2 SYDVKM. Trimming stripped 6 bases from V and 2 bases from J, with 14 bases between. The CDR3 contains 15 residues. The CDR3 bases are TGTGCCAGCAGCACAGGGCTTTTGACTGGAAACACCATATATTTT. It encodes CASSTGLLTGNTIYF.

DNA for the CDR3: TGTGCCAGCAGCCGAGGGACTGCTGAAGCTTTCTTT. The encoded protein is CASSRGTAEAFF. The chain recombines TRBV12-3 or TRBV12-4 with TRBJ1-1, with D perhaps matching TRBD1 (5 bases). This CDR3 has 12 amino acids. Deletions cut 6 bases from V and 6 bases from J, with 11 bases between.

The chain carries TRBV7-3 and TRBJ1-5; no clear D gene. This CDR3 has 15 residues. Per germline, CDR1 SGHTA and CDR2 FQGTGA. The germline V and J ends were trimmed by 7 bases and 3 bases, with 16 bases remaining between them. CDR3 sequence reads: CASNHQVRFNQPQHF. CDR3 coding DNA: TGTGCCAGCAACCACCAGGTGCGATTCAATCAGCCCCAGCATTTT.

To note about this clone: The same CDR3 also results from other DNA sequences found in this sample. The V gene is TRBV18, the J gene TRBJ1-6, with TRBD1 matching 11 bases. From germline, CDR1 is KGHSH and CDR2 LQKENI. Trimming took 3 bases from V and 8 from J; bases not matched to a gene: 3. The CDR3 consists of 15 residues. The CDR3 DNA follows: TGTGCCAGCTCACCTCTGGGACAGGGGGATTCACCCCTCCACTTT. This codes for CASSPLGQGDSPLHF.

This chain connects TRBV10-3 to TRBJ2-4, with D possibly TRBD2 on 5 matching bases. CDR1 is ENHRY and CDR2 is SYGVKD in the germline V gene. V lost 0 bases and J 9 bases, leaving 15 bases between the germline ends. This CDR3 contains 15 residues. CDR3 in DNA: TGTGCCATCAGTGAGTCTCCCCGCACTGGAGGCATTCAGTACTTC. Residues: CAISESPRTGGIQYF.

As DNA, the CDR3 is TGTGCCAGCAGTTCCTGGACAGGGGCGAACACCGGGGAGCTGTTTTTT. As protein: CASSSWTGANTGELFF. V usage is TRBV2 and J usage is TRBJ2-2, with 9 positions matching TRBD1. Trimming took 5 bases from V and 0 from J; bases not matched to a gene: 4. This CDR3 comprises 16 residues. CDR1 and CDR2 from the germline V gene are SNHLY and FYNNEI.

The sample holds one count of this clone. The CDR3 region has the DNA TGTGCCAGCAGCTTTGGTGTTGGATCTGGAAACACCATATATTTT. Residues: CASSFGVGSGNTIYF. The rearrangement uses TRBV7-9 and TRBJ1-3; D is unresolved. The CDR3 runs 15 residues. V lost 3 bases to trimming and J lost 1 base, with 10 bases between them. Germline CDR1 is SEHNR and CDR2 is FQNEAQ (reference sequence).

The chain combines TRBV19 with TRBJ2-4; tentatively, D is TRBD2 (6 bases). The CDR3 runs to 17 residues. Per germline, CDR1 LNHDA and CDR2 SQIVND (reference sequence). With 5 bases removed from V and 0 bases from J, the gap between germline ends came to 17 bases. The CDR3 loop reads CASSGGRGAVAKNIQYF. The DNA for the CDR3 is TGTGCCAGTAGTGGGGGGAGAGGGGCGGTAGCCAAAAACATTCAGTACTTC.

V and J are TRBV19 and TRBJ1-5; D gene uncertain. The CDR3 extends over 15 amino acids. CDR1 LNHDA and CDR2 SQIVND come from the germline V gene (reference sequence). The V end was cut by 3 bases, the J end by 4 bases, with 13 bases between. Written as DNA, the CDR3 is TGTGCCAGTAGTATTGGCTCTGCTTTTAATCAGCCCCAGCATTTT. Protein sequence: CASSIGSAFNQPQHF.

This clone was picked up one time. The J gene is TRBJ1-2, the V gene TRBV19; D is unresolved. CDR1 is LNHDA, CDR2 SQIVND, per germline (reference sequence). V shed 3 bases and J shed 9 bases, with 11 bases lying between them. CDR3 size: 12 residues. This chain's CDR3 is CASSIMNLRYTF. The CDR3, as DNA: TGTGCCAGTAGTATTATGAACCTGCGCTACACCTTC.

This clone was counted once. CDR3: CASSLGSQGSQPQHF. CDR3 coding DNA: TGTGCCAGCAGCCTCGGGTCACAGGGGTCTCAGCCCCAGCATTTT. The V call is TRBV7-2, the J call TRBJ1-5, with 7 bases identical to TRBD1. Trimming at V came to 5 bases and at J to 6 bases, leaving 10 bases not matched to a gene. The CDR3 has 15 residues. Germline V gene sequence: CDR1 SGHTA, CDR2 FQGNSA.

The rearrangement uses TRBV19 and TRBJ1-3, with D perhaps TRBD1 (5 bases). The ends were cut back, 8 bases at V and 13 bases at J, with 12 bases in the middle. Germline CDR1 reads LNHDA; CDR2 reads SQIVND (reference sequence). CDR3 size: 10 residues. The CDR3 protein is CASGDWTIYF. In DNA, the CDR3 is TGTGCCAGTGGGGACTGGACTATATATTTT.

The chain joins TRBV5-1 to TRBJ2-2; no reliable D call. CDR1 and CDR2 from the germline V gene are SGHRS and YFSETQ. Trimming stripped 2 bases from V and 5 bases from J, with 7 bases between. The CDR3 runs to 13 residues. CDR3 loop: CASSFSGTGELFF. DNA of the CDR3: TGCGCCAGCAGCTTCAGTGGTACCGGGGAGCTGTTTTTT.

The chain is built from TRBV3-1 (or the pseudogene TRBV3-2) and TRBJ1-6; D gene ambiguous. The germline V gene has CDR1 LGHDT and CDR2 YNNKEL (reference sequence). Trimming left V 0 bases short and J 9 bases short, with 9 bases between. This CDR3 comprises 14 residues. The DNA for the CDR3 is TGTGCCAGCAGCCAAGATATGGGGATTTCACCCCTCCACTTT. This translates into CASSQDMGISPLHF.

This clone was detected a few times. The rearrangement joins TRBV3-1 (or the pseudogene TRBV3-2) to TRBJ2-5; either TRBD1 or TRBD2 may supply D (6 bases each). CDR3 length: 17 residues. V lost 3 bases and J lost 5, with 22 bases in between. CDR1 and CDR2 from the germline V gene are LGHDT and YNNKEL (reference sequence). The CDR3 nucleotides read TGTGCCAGCAGCCATGGGTCAGTAGGGGGGCCGCGGGAGACCCAGTACTTC. This gives the protein CASSHGSVGGPRETQYF.

The chain combines TRBV5-1 with TRBJ2-3; possible D gene TRBD2, 6 bases. Germline assignment: CDR1 SGHRS and CDR2 YFSETQ. V was cut by 2 bases and J by 5 bases, with 9 bases left in between. There are 13 residues in the CDR3. The CDR3 DNA is TGCGCCAGCAGCTTCGTGGGGGGAGATACGCAGTATTTT. Protein product: CASSFVGGDTQYF.

The V and J genes are TRBV6-2 or TRBV6-3 and TRBJ2-7; D might be TRBD2 (6 bases). Trimming removed 6 bases from V and 10 bases from J, with 22 bases in between. The length of the CDR3 is 14 residues. CDR1 is MNHEY and CDR2 is SVGEGT in the germline V gene. The CDR3 sequence: CASSLGWRADHQYF. CDR3 DNA: TGTGCCAGCAGCCTAGGTTGGAGGGCTGACCATCAGTACTTC.

The chain recombines TRBV11-2 with TRBJ1-1; D is possibly TRBD1 (5 bases). The CDR3 runs 13 residues. Germline V gene sequence: CDR1 SGHAT, CDR2 FQNNGV. The V and J ends lost 5 bases and 1 base respectively, with 8 bases between them. CDR3 loop: CASSPTGNTEAFF. CDR3 DNA: TGTGCCAGCAGCCCAACAGGGAACACTGAAGCTTTCTTT. The whole variable domain, filled in from reference TRBV11-2 and TRBJ1-1, reads EAGVAQSPRYKIIEKRQSVAFWCNPISGHATLYWYQQILGQGPKLLIQFQNNGVVDDSQLPKDRFSAERLKGVDSTLKIQPAKLEDSAVYLCASSPTGNTEAFFGQGTRLTVV.

The J gene is TRBJ1-1, the V gene TRBV5-1; D unresolved. CDR3 length equals 15 residues. Germline CDR1 reads SGHRS; CDR2 reads YFSETQ. The V and J ends lost 4 bases and 1 base respectively, with 14 bases between them. CDR3 DNA sequence: TGCGCCAGCAGCCAGAGTTCAACAGAGAACACTGAAGCTTTCTTT. Translated, it gives CASSQSSTENTEAFF.

Written as DNA, the CDR3 is TGTGCCAGCAGTTACGGGCAGAAACTGTTTTTT. Translated, it gives CASSYGQKLFF. The chain couples TRBV6-5 to TRBJ1-4, with D uncertain. The CDR3 consists of 11 residues. Between the trimmed V and J ends, which lost 2 bases and 11 bases, there was a span of 6 bases. Germline V gene sequence: CDR1 MNHEY, CDR2 SVGAGI.

V usage is TRBV24-1 and J usage is TRBJ1-4; TRBD1 agrees at 7 bases. The length of the CDR3 is 15 residues. With V trimmed by 6 bases and J by 8 bases, 11 bases remained unmatched. CDR1 KGHDR and CDR2 SFDVKD come from the germline V gene. The CDR3: CATSLIQGIEEKLFF. CDR3 sequence (DNA): TGTGCCACCAGTCTAATACAGGGGATTGAAGAAAAACTGTTTTTT.

This clone has only a few counts. The chain joins TRBV7-9 to TRBJ2-3; 10 bases are shared with TRBD2. The CDR3 covers 15 residues. V lost 3 bases and J lost 0; bases outside the gene matches: 0. The germline CDR1 and CDR2 sequences are SEHNR and FQNEAQ (reference sequence). CDR3: CASSFSGGSTDTQYF. In DNA form, the CDR3 reads TGTGCCAGCAGCTTTAGCGGGGGGAGCACAGATACGCAGTATTTT.

The chain employs TRBV3-1 (or the pseudogene TRBV3-2) and TRBJ1-5; maybe TRBD1 (6 bases). The ends were cut back, 1 base at V and 7 bases at J, with 11 bases in the middle. The CDR3 runs to 14 residues. CDR1 LGHDT and CDR2 YNNKEL come from the germline V gene (reference sequence). DNA for the CDR3: TGTGCCAGCAGCCAAGCGCAGGGGCGGCAGCCCCAGCATTTT. Protein sequence: CASSQAQGRQPQHF.

This clone was recorded only once. The DNA for the CDR3 is TGTGCCAGCAGCCCTGGAGCAGCTTTTAATGAAAAACTGTTTTTT. It translates to CASSPGAAFNEKLFF. J is TRBJ1-4 and V is TRBV7-2; D remains ambiguous. Germline V gives CDR1 SGHTA, CDR2 FQGNSA. The CDR3 is made up of 15 amino acids. Trimming cost V 5 bases and J 4 bases, with 14 bases left between them.